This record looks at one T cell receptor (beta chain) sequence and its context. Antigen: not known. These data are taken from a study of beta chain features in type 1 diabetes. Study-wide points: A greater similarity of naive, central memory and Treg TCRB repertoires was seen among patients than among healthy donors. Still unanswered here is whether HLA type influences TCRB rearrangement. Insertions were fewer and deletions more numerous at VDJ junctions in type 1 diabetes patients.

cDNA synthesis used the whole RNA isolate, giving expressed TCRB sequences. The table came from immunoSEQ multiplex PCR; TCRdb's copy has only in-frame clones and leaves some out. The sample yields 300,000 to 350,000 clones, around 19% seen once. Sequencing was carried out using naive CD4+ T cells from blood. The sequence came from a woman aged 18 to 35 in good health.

CDR3 protein: CASGGTQETQYF. CDR3 sequence (DNA): TGTGCCAGCGGGGGGACCCAAGAGACCCAGTACTTC. The chain joins TRBV2 to TRBJ2-5, with D possibly TRBD2 on 6 matching bases. CDR1 and CDR2 from the germline V gene are SNHLY and FYNNEI. CDR3 length equals 12 residues. Trimming cost V 8 bases and J 1 base, with 8 bases left between them.